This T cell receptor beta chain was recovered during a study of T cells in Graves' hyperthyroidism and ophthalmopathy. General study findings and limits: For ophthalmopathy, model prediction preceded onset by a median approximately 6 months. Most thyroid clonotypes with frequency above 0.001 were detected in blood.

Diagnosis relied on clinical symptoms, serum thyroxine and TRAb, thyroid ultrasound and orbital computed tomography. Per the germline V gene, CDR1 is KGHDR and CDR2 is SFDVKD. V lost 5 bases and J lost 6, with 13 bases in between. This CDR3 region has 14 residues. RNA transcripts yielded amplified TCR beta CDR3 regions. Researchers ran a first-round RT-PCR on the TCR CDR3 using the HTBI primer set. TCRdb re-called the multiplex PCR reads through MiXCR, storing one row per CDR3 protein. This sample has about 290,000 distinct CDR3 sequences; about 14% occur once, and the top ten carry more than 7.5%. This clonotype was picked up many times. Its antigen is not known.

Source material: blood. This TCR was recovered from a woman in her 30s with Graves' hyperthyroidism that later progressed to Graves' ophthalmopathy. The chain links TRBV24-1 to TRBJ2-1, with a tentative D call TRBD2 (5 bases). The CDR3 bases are TGTGCCACCAGTGTTGGTCTAGCTAGCAATGAGCAGTTCTTC. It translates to CATSVGLASNEQFF.